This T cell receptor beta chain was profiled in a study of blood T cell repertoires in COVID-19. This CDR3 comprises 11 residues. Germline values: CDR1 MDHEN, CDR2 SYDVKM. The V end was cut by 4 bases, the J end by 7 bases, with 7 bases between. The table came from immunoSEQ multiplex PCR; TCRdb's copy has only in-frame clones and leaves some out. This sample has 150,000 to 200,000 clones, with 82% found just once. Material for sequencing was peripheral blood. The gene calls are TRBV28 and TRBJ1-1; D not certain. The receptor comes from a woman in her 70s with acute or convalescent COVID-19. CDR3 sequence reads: CASSSPVEAFF. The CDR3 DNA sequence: TGTGCCAGCAGTTCCCCAGTTGAAGCTTTCTTT. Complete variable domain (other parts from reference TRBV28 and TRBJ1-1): DVKVTQSSRYLVKRTGEKVFLECVQDMDHENMFWYRQDPGLGLRLIYFSYDVKMKEKGDIPEGYSVSREKKERFSLILESASTNQTSMYLCASSSPVEAFFGQGTRLTVV.